Presented here are 18 T cell receptor beta chains from one specimen sequenced in a study of blood T cell repertoires in COVID-19. Clones were sequenced by immunoSEQ multiplex PCR, and TCRdb holds only the in-frame ones, with some missing. The data hold approximately 180,000 clones, with more than 85% observed a single time. The source material was PBMCs or T cells enriched from blood (not recorded which). The receptor source for this set is a human donor with acute COVID-19. The donor label of this sample is uncertain.

The V gene is TRBV13, the J gene TRBJ2-1; 10 bases fit TRBD2. Germline V gene lookup returns CDR1 PRHDT and CDR2 FYEKMQ (reference sequence). There are 14 residues in the CDR3. J lost 7 bases, V lost 6 bases, and 6 bases had no gene match. The chain's CDR3 is CASSLLAGPNEQFF. The CDR3 DNA is TGTGCCAGCAGTTTACTAGCGGGGCCAAATGAGCAGTTCTTC.

The chain uses TRBV18 and TRBJ1-2; weak D call: TRBD1 (5 bases). V lost 8 bases and J lost 3, with 13 bases in between. Germline V lookup: CDR1 KGHSH, CDR2 LQKENI. The CDR3 length is 13 residues. The CDR3 sequence: CASLVQGDYGYTF. CDR3 bases: TGTGCCAGCCTAGTCCAGGGTGACTATGGCTACACCTTC.

The gene calls are TRBV5-4 and TRBJ1-1, with D maybe TRBD1 (5 bases). Trimming cost V 4 bases and J 1 base, with 11 bases left between them. Germline V gene data show CDR1 as SGHNT and CDR2 as YYREEE (reference sequence). There are 14 residues in the CDR3. CDR3 sequence: CASSPGYTNTEAFF. Here the CDR3 DNA reads TGTGCCAGCAGCCCAGGGTATACGAACACTGAAGCTTTCTTT.

V is TRBV5-5 and J is TRBJ2-3, with 7 bases that match TRBD1. CDR1 and CDR2 (germline): SGHKS, YYEKEE (reference sequence). The CDR3 covers 17 residues. V was pared by 1 base and J by 5 bases, with 13 bases of the junction left unmatched. The CDR3 sequence is CASSLKRRQGGGDTQYF. The CDR3 bases are TGTGCCAGCAGCTTGAAAAGGAGACAGGGCGGAGGAGATACGCAGTATTTT.

The gene calls are TRBV24-1 and TRBJ2-3; perhaps TRBD2 as D (5 bases). V lost 5 bases to trimming and J lost 3 bases, with 11 bases between them. The CDR3 runs 14 residues. Germline V CDR1 and CDR2: KGHDR, SFDVKD. DNA of the CDR3: TGTGCCACCAGTGTTGGGTCGGGAACAGATACGCAGTATTTT. This sequence encodes CATSVGSGTDTQYF.

This chain uses TRBV7-2 with TRBJ2-3, with 8 bases identical to TRBD2. V shed 5 bases and J 1 base; nucleotides not matched to a gene: 5. The CDR3 loop spans 15 amino acids. The germline V gene has CDR1 SGHTA and CDR2 FQGNSA. CDR3 DNA sequence: TGTGCCAGCAGCACGGGACTAGTGGGCACAGATACGCAGTATTTT. Encoded protein: CASSTGLVGTDTQYF.

The rearrangement links TRBV19 to TRBJ2-2; 13 bases match TRBD2. The germline gives CDR1 LNHDA, CDR2 SQIVND (reference sequence). The CDR3 extends over 16 amino acids. The V and J ends lost 3 bases and 9 bases, in that order; junction bases with no gene match: 7. CDR3 coding DNA: TGTGCCAGTAGTATCACACTAGCGGGGGGGCCTTGGGAGCTGTTTTTT. It encodes CASSITLAGGPWELFF.

For the CDR3, the DNA is TGTGCCAGCAGCCTGGGCGGGGCCTCCTATGGCTACACCTTC. Translation gives CASSLGGASYGYTF. The V and J genes are TRBV3-1 (or the pseudogene TRBV3-2) and TRBJ1-2, with D perhaps TRBD1 (5 bases). The CDR3 consists of 14 residues. The ends were cut back, 4 bases at V and 4 bases at J, with 13 bases in the middle. CDR1 and CDR2 (germline): LGHDT, YNNKEL (reference sequence).

The chain is built from TRBV7-2 and TRBJ1-2; 7 nucleotides line up with TRBD1. CDR3 length: 15 residues. Germline V gene lookup returns CDR1 SGHTA and CDR2 FQGNSA. V lost 1 base, J lost 4 bases, and 6 bases stayed unmatched. The CDR3 sequence: CASSLGNAGGYGYTF. CDR3 coding DNA: TGTGCCAGCAGCTTAGGGAATGCAGGGGGCTATGGCTACACCTTC.

The chain employs TRBV19 and TRBJ1-1, with unresolved D. The CDR3 runs 14 residues. V was cut by 5 bases and J by 5 bases, with 15 bases left in between. Germline assignment: CDR1 LNHDA and CDR2 SQIVND (reference sequence). This chain's CDR3 is CASSPRVLGTEAFF. CDR3 coding DNA: TGTGCCAGTAGTCCCCGGGTCCTTGGAACTGAAGCTTTCTTT.

This clone appeared once. The chain couples TRBV24-1 to TRBJ2-3; D might be TRBD1 (5 bases). V was pared by 1 base and J by 1 base, with 17 bases between. CDR1 is KGHDR, CDR2 SFDVKD, per germline. This CDR3 is 18 amino acids long. Here the CDR3 reads CATSDFYRPGYGTDTQYF. For the CDR3, the DNA is TGTGCCACCAGTGATTTCTACAGGCCAGGCTACGGCACAGATACGCAGTATTTT.

The rearrangement uses TRBV2 and TRBJ1-6; TRBD1 agrees at 7 bases. The CDR3 contains 18 residues. Germline assignment: CDR1 SNHLY and CDR2 FYNNEI. J lost 5 bases, V lost 7 bases, and 17 bases had no gene match. CDR3 bases: TGTGCCAGCACCCTAAACCTGGGCAGGGGGATAAATAATTCACCCCTCCACTTT. This codes for CASTLNLGRGINNSPLHF.

The chain recombines TRBV5-1 with TRBJ2-3; possible D gene TRBD1, 6 bases. The CDR3 is 15 amino acids. V was shortened by 1 base and J by 0 bases, with 9 bases between the two germline ends. Germline CDR1 and CDR2: SGHRS and YFSETQ. The CDR3 here is CASSLSDSSTDTQYF. The CDR3 bases are TGCGCCAGCAGCTTGTCGGACAGTAGCACAGATACGCAGTATTTT. Supplemented by reference TRBV5-1 and TRBJ2-3, the full variable domain reads KAGVTQTPRYLIKTRGQQVTLSCSPISGHRSVSWYQQTPGQGLQFLFEYFSETQRNKGNFPGRFSGRQFSNSRSEMNVSTLELGDSALYLCASSLSDSSTDTQYFGPGTRLTVL.

This clone was recorded a few times. The V gene is TRBV10-3, the J gene TRBJ1-2, with D perhaps matching TRBD1 (6 bases). Deletions cut 7 bases from V and 1 base from J, with 7 bases between. The germline V gene has CDR1 ENHRY and CDR2 SYGVKD. The CDR3 runs to 12 residues. DNA for the CDR3: TGTGCCATCAAGGACAGTAACTATGGCTACACCTTC. Amino acids: CAIKDSNYGYTF.

J is TRBJ1-3 and V is TRBV6-5, with TRBD1 matching 11 bases. Trimming removed 4 bases from V and 2 bases from J; junction bases left unmatched: 4. Germline CDR1 and CDR2: MNHEY and SVGAGI. This CDR3 region has 16 residues. CDR3 DNA sequence: TGTGCCAGCAGTTCCGGACAGGGGGCAGCTGGAAACACCATATATTTT. This codes for CASSSGQGAAGNTIYF.

The chain is built from TRBV20-1 and TRBJ1-1; D gene ambiguous. From germline, CDR1 is DFQATT and CDR2 SNEGSKA (reference sequence). Trimming shortened V by 3 bases and J by 11 bases, and 4 bases separated the two germline ends. This CDR3 region has 8 residues. Written as DNA, the CDR3 is TGCAGTGCTAGGGAGGCTTTCTTT. It codes for CSAREAFF.

The chain uses TRBV18 and TRBJ2-2; D ambiguous. The V end lost 2 bases, the J end lost 7 bases, and 14 bases lay between the germline ends. Germline CDR1 reads KGHSH; CDR2 reads LQKENI. The CDR3 consists of 15 residues. CDR3 residues: CASSPSPMRDGELFF. The CDR3 coding sequence is TGTGCCAGCTCACCATCCCCGATGCGAGACGGGGAGCTGTTTTTT.

J is TRBJ1-1 and V is TRBV6-1; D is uncertain. V was clipped by 0 bases and J by 5 bases, with 13 bases between them. The CDR3 length is 15 residues. Germline CDR1 reads MNHNS; CDR2 reads SASEGT. CDR3 coding DNA: TGTGCCAGCAGTGAAGCGCCTCTAAGGGAGACTGAAGCTTTCTTT. Residues: CASSEAPLRETEAFF.